This note documents a single T cell receptor (beta chain) sequence. What it binds is unknown. This entry comes from a study of T cells in tumors after PD-1 blockade. Overall study context: Blood samples averaged roughly 110,000 templates (range about 22,000-280,000) and 35,000 or so unique clonotypes. Regarding the study as a whole: About 41% of tumor TCR clonotypes were also found in blood.

Sequenced by immunoSEQ multiplex PCR; TCRdb stores in-frame clones only, minus some. The repertoire includes roughly 35,000 clones, 73% of them detected once, and 40% sits in the top ten. The receptor was derived from a human donor with basal cell carcinoma. The source material was PBMCs, sampled after anti-PD-1 treatment.

CDR3 in amino acids: CASRTGGTGNSPLHF. As DNA, the CDR3 is TGCGCCAGTCGAACAGGGGGCACGGGAAATTCACCCCTCCACTTT. The chain carries TRBV5-1 and TRBJ1-6; 9 bases line up with TRBD1. Germline-derived CDR1 and CDR2 are SGHRS and YFSETQ. With V trimmed by 8 bases and J by 7 bases, 10 bases remained unmatched. The CDR3 contains 15 residues.